The clone carrying this T cell receptor beta chain has a single count. The data derive from a study of cytomegalovirus exposure and HLA in healthy donors. For the study at large: A subsequent analysis stated that the roughly 130 validation repertoires were run on the same platform as the approximately 700 first-cohort repertoires.

Among the 120 or so subjects of the validation cohort, separate from the 666-subject first cohort, were the donors. Only in-frame clones appear in the TCRdb table, and some are missing; sequencing was by immunoSEQ multiplex PCR. The table has 130,000 to 150,000 clones, over 80% seen once. The CDR3 loop spans 16 amino acids. The germline V gene encodes CDR1 MDHEN and CDR2 SYDVKM. The ends lost 5 bases at V and 1 base at J; junction bases unmatched: 10. The receptor comes from a man between 18 and 29 years old in good health and CMV-seropositive. The J gene is TRBJ1-1, the V gene TRBV28; 7 nucleotides match TRBD1. Sequencing input: PBMCs. The CDR3 loop reads CASSLTLGTANTEAFF. The CDR3 bases are TGTGCCAGCAGTCTAACCTTGGGGACAGCGAACACTGAAGCTTTCTTT.